These 25 T cell receptor beta chains share one sample of origin, sequenced in a study of cytomegalovirus exposure and HLA in healthy donors. The data were produced by immunoSEQ multiplex PCR, yet TCRdb's version contains in-frame clones alone and is incomplete. Of about 130,000 clones in the sample, approximately 94% were seen once. Source material: PBMCs. These receptors all stem from a man between 18 and 35 years old in good health and CMV-seronegative.

CDR3 protein: CSVRDFNEQFF. CDR3 nucleotide sequence: TGCAGTGTTCGGGACTTCAATGAGCAGTTCTTC. The genes are TRBV20-1 and TRBJ2-1; possibly TRBD2 for D (6 bases). The CDR3 has 11 amino acids. V was cut by 7 bases and J by 6 bases, with 10 bases left in between. CDR1 is DFQATT, CDR2 SNEGSKA, per germline (reference sequence).

The chain couples TRBV7-9 to TRBJ1-2; D not certain. The germline gives CDR1 SEHNR, CDR2 FQNEAQ (reference sequence). Between the trimmed V and J ends, which lost 4 bases and 6 bases, there was a span of 18 bases. This CDR3 contains 15 residues. The CDR3 sequence: CASSSLREARHGYTF. CDR3 sequence (DNA): TGTGCCAGCAGCTCACTGCGAGAGGCCCGGCATGGCTACACCTTC.

The rearrangement joins TRBV4-3 to TRBJ1-2; D perhaps matches TRBD1 (5 bases). The CDR3 totals 14 residues. Deletions cut 4 bases from V and 2 bases from J, with 11 bases between. CDR1 is LGHNA, CDR2 YSLEER, per germline. The CDR3 reads CASSPTGFNYGYTF. CDR3 bases: TGCGCCAGCAGCCCCACAGGATTCAACTATGGCTACACCTTC.

The V call is TRBV27, the J call TRBJ2-5; 7 bases line up with TRBD2. In germline, CDR1 is MNHEY, CDR2 SMNVEV (reference sequence). V was clipped by 5 bases and J by 7 bases; unmatched bases: 13. The CDR3 consists of 15 residues. For the CDR3, the DNA is TGTGCCAGCAGTCCCATAGCGGGCGAAGGCCTGACCCAGTACTTC. Translating it yields CASSPIAGEGLTQYF.

V and J are TRBV4-1 and TRBJ2-6; D perhaps matches TRBD1 (5 bases). V was clipped by 0 bases and J by 2 bases, with 8 bases between them. The CDR3 has 16 residues. CDR1 is MGHRA and CDR2 is YSYEKL in the germline V gene. Written as DNA, the CDR3 is TGCGCCAGCAGCCAAGATCCCAGGGCTGGGGCCAACGTCCTGACTTTC. As protein: CASSQDPRAGANVLTF.

The chain has TRBV7-2 and TRBJ2-1; 8 positions agree with TRBD2. The CDR3 has 19 amino acids. The V segment lost 1 base and the J segment 0 bases; nucleotides outside the gene matches: 11. Germline lookup yields CDR1 SGHTA and CDR2 FQGNSA. CDR3 bases: TGTGCCAGCAGCTTAGTGGCTCTAGCGGGTTGGGACTCCTACAATGAGCAGTTCTTC. Translated, it gives CASSLVALAGWDSYNEQFF.

This clone was counted a single time. The gene calls are TRBV5-6 and TRBJ1-1, with D unresolved. Germline-derived CDR1 and CDR2 are SGHDT and YYEEEE. This CDR3 contains 12 residues. The ends were cut back, 1 base at V and 5 bases at J, with 6 bases in the middle. The CDR3 sequence is CASSLSGTEAFF. DNA of the CDR3: TGTGCCAGCAGCTTGTCAGGAACTGAAGCTTTCTTT.

The DNA of the CDR3 is TGTGCCAGCAGCTTGGACAGATACTACGAGCAGTACTTC. Translated: CASSLDRYYEQYF. This chain links TRBV5-6 with TRBJ2-7; D remains unclear. The CDR3 runs to 13 residues. The germline V gene encodes CDR1 SGHDT and CDR2 YYEEEE. The ends were cut back, 0 bases at V and 3 bases at J, with 7 bases in the middle. Looking up the rest from reference TRBV5-6 and TRBJ2-7 gives the full variable domain: DAGVTQSPTHLIKTRGQQVTLRCSPKSGHDTVSWYQQALGQGPQFIFQYYEEEERQRGNFPDRFSGHQFPNYSSELNVNALLLGDSALYLCASSLDRYYEQYFGPGTRLTVT.

Notes on this clone: Within the sample, other DNA sequences also encode this same CDR3. The genes are TRBV7-2 and TRBJ2-3; tentative D call: TRBD2 (6 bases). The CDR3 sequence is 14 residues long. Germline V gene lookup returns CDR1 SGHTA and CDR2 FQGNSA. V was clipped by 2 bases and J by 1 base, with 7 bases between them. CDR3 amino acids: CASSLSGGTDTQYF. The CDR3 bases are TGTGCCAGCAGCTTATCGGGGGGCACAGATACGCAGTATTTT.

This clone has a single count. CDR3 sequence reads: CASSPPAGGGNEQFF. The CDR3 coding sequence is TGTGCCAGCAGTCCTCCGGCAGGGGGCGGCAATGAGCAGTTCTTC. The chain is built from TRBV2 and TRBJ2-1; TRBD1 matches at 8 bases. CDR1 and CDR2 (germline): SNHLY, FYNNEI. J lost 6 bases, V lost 5 bases, and 9 bases had no gene match. The CDR3 extends over 15 amino acids.

The V gene is TRBV5-5, the J gene TRBJ1-3; possibly TRBD1 for D (6 bases). Germline CDR1 SGHKS, CDR2 YYEKEE (reference sequence). The CDR3 has 14 amino acids. Trimming stripped 0 bases from V and 4 bases from J, with 8 bases between. The CDR3 is CASSLGGRGNTIYF. The CDR3 bases are TGTGCCAGCAGCTTGGGGGGGCGAGGAAACACCATATATTTT.

This chain uses TRBV7-3 with TRBJ2-3; TRBD2 matches 9 bases. This CDR3 contains 14 residues. The germline gives CDR1 SGHTA, CDR2 FQGTGA. V lost 5 bases to trimming and J lost 4 bases; unmatched junction nucleotides: 4. The CDR3, as DNA: TGTGCCAGCAGCAATAGCGGGAGCCCAGATACGCAGTATTTT. This encodes CASSNSGSPDTQYF.

The rearrangement links TRBV7-9 to TRBJ2-1; possible D gene TRBD1, 7 bases. Germline loops: CDR1 SEHNR, CDR2 FQNEAQ (reference sequence). The CDR3 totals 15 residues. V was clipped by 1 base and J by 9 bases, with 16 bases between them. CDR3 DNA: TGTGCCAGCAGCTTAGAGCCGGAGGGGGCTGGTGAGCAGTTCTTC. This gives the protein CASSLEPEGAGEQFF.

The V gene is TRBV6-5, the J gene TRBJ1-1; D is perhaps TRBD1 (5 bases). V gave up 6 bases and J gave up 1 base, with 9 bases separating them. The CDR3 runs to 13 residues. Germline CDR1 reads MNHEY; CDR2 reads SVGAGI. CDR3 amino acids: CASSAGGNTEAFF. CDR3 nucleotides: TGTGCCAGCAGCGCGGGGGGGAACACTGAAGCTTTCTTT.

The V and J genes are TRBV19 and TRBJ2-3; TRBD1 aligns across 7 bases. V was pared by 7 bases and J by 2 bases, with 9 bases of the junction left unmatched. CDR3 size: 15 residues. Germline-derived CDR1 and CDR2 are LNHDA and SQIVND (reference sequence). The CDR3 here is CASTYRGGDTDTQYF. DNA of the CDR3: TGTGCCAGTACCTACAGGGGTGGGGACACAGATACGCAGTATTTT.

This clone was seen just once. This sequence joins TRBV27 and TRBJ1-3; 7 positions agree with TRBD1. This CDR3 comprises 15 residues. Germline-derived CDR1 and CDR2 are MNHEY and SMNVEV (reference sequence). Trimming took 6 bases from V and 0 from J; bases not matched to a gene: 5. CDR3 protein: CASSLDRSSGNTIYF. The CDR3 DNA is TGTGCCAGCAGCCTGGACAGGAGCTCTGGAAACACCATATATTTT.

The chain couples TRBV9 to TRBJ2-1; 10 bases line up with TRBD2. Germline CDR1 and CDR2: SGDLS and YYNGEE. The CDR3 is made up of 14 amino acids. V was clipped by 5 bases and J by 7 bases; unmatched bases: 6. For the CDR3, the DNA is TGTGCCAGCAGACCAGCGGGAGGGACGAATGAGCAGTTCTTC. This sequence encodes CASRPAGGTNEQFF.

This chain joins TRBV5-1 and TRBJ1-4; unclear D gene. The length of the CDR3 is 13 residues. CDR1 is SGHRS, CDR2 YFSETQ, per germline. V lost 0 bases and J 8 bases, leaving 8 bases between the germline ends. CDR3 in amino acids: CASSLAYREKLFF. The CDR3 DNA reads as TGCGCCAGCAGCTTGGCTTACAGAGAAAAACTGTTTTTT. Looking up the rest from reference TRBV5-1 and TRBJ1-4 gives the full variable domain: KAGVTQTPRYLIKTRGQQVTLSCSPISGHRSVSWYQQTPGQGLQFLFEYFSETQRNKGNFPGRFSGRQFSNSRSEMNVSTLELGDSALYLCASSLAYREKLFFGSGTQLSVL.

This sequence joins TRBV9 and TRBJ2-3, with 14 positions matching TRBD2. Unmatched junction bases numbered 2, after V lost 2 bases and J lost 3 bases. The CDR3 is 16 residues long. Germline V gives CDR1 SGDLS, CDR2 YYNGEE. CDR3 nucleotides: TGTGCCAGCAGCGTCGGGACTAGCGGGAGAACAGATACGCAGTATTTT. Residues: CASSVGTSGRTDTQYF.

V is TRBV25-1 and J is TRBJ2-4; a weak D match, TRBD2 (5 bases). Germline CDR1 is MGHDK and CDR2 is SYGVNS. CDR3 length equals 11 residues. Trimming pared 8 bases from V and 8 bases from J, leaving 10 bases between. Written as DNA, the CDR3 is TGTGCCAGCTCACTCGGGGACATTCAGTACTTC. This gives the protein CASSLGDIQYF.

There are a few counts of this clone. This chain connects TRBV2 to TRBJ1-5; no clear D gene. The CDR3 totals 11 residues. From germline, CDR1 is SNHLY and CDR2 FYNNEI. V lost 4 bases, J lost 13 bases, and 11 bases lay in between. CDR3 residues: CASSVGGRQHF. CDR3 nucleotide sequence: TGTGCCAGCAGTGTGGGAGGCCGGCAGCATTTT.

This chain uses TRBV20-1 with TRBJ2-7; maybe TRBD2 (5 bases). V shed 7 bases and J shed 3 bases, with 10 bases lying between them. Germline values: CDR1 DFQATT, CDR2 SNEGSKA (reference sequence). CDR3 length: 11 residues. The CDR3 protein is CSGGVGYEQYF. As DNA, the CDR3 is TGCAGTGGGGGAGTGGGCTACGAGCAGTACTTC.

The CDR3 DNA follows: TGTGCCAGCAGCCAAGACAAGAGGAAAGGACAGGCTGACAATGAGCAGTTCTTC. Its protein product is CASSQDKRKGQADNEQFF. The chain links TRBV14 to TRBJ2-1, with 7 bases fitting TRBD1. The CDR3 covers 18 residues. J gave up 5 bases and V 0 bases, and 13 bases lay outside the gene matches. Looked up from germline, CDR1 is SGHDN and CDR2 is FVKESK.

The chain employs TRBV5-1 and TRBJ2-5; 8 nucleotides align to TRBD2. This CDR3 contains 15 residues. The V and J ends lost 2 bases and 4 bases, in that order; junction bases with no gene match: 7. The germline CDR1 and CDR2 sequences are SGHRS and YFSETQ. The DNA of the CDR3 is TGCGCCAGCAGCTTTAGCGGGATAGGGGGAGAGACCCAGTACTTC. It encodes CASSFSGIGGETQYF.

This chain links TRBV9 with TRBJ1-3; D is undetermined. Germline-derived CDR1 and CDR2 are SGDLS and YYNGEE. Deletions cut 4 bases from V and 2 bases from J, with 4 bases between. The CDR3 loop spans 12 amino acids. DNA for the CDR3: TGTGCCAGCAGCCCAACTGGAAACACCATATATTTT. This codes for CASSPTGNTIYF.